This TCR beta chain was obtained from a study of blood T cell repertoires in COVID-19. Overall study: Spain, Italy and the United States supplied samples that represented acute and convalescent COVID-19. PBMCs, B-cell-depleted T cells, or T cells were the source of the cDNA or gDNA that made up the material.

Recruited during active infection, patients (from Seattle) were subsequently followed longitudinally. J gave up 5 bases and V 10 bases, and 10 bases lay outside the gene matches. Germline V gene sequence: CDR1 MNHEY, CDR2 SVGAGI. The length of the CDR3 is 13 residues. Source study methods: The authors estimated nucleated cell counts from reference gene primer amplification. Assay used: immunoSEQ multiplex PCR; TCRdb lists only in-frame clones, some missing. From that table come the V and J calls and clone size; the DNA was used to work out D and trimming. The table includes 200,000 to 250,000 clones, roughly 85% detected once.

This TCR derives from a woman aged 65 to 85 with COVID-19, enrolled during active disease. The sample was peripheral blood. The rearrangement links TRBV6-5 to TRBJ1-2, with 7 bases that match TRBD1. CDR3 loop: CANSLRTGYGYTF. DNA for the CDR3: TGTGCCAATTCTTTACGGACAGGTTATGGCTACACCTTC.